This T cell receptor (beta chain) was identified during a study of Ad26.COV2.S vaccination and SARS-CoV-2 variants. As for the study in general: In the COV1001 trial, the donor was in the Ad26.COV2.S arm. Study conclusions and caveats: Across vaccine and placebo recipients, the breadth of non-spike TCRs was similar.

The sample's treatment: some 20 received Ad26.COV2.S at low or high dose, single or two shots; five or six received placebo; per-sample allocation not given. Sample collection was performed on day 63 after the first vaccine or placebo injection. The individual, an adult aged 18-55 years, was a donor in Boston. Points on this clone: What it recognizes is unknown.

Data came from immunoSEQ multiplex PCR; TCRdb stores just in-frame clones and leaves some out. The sample has hundreds of thousands of clones; 88% are singletons. V lost 4 bases, J lost 7 bases, and 13 bases lay in between. The CDR3 length is 12 residues. Germline CDR1 reads SQVTM; CDR2 reads ANQGSEA. The chain recombines TRBV29-1 with TRBJ1-1; weak D call: TRBD1 (5 bases). The source is a person aged 18-60 years who received the Ad26.COV2.S COVID-19 vaccine or a placebo. Sequences were derived from peripheral blood, sampled in a trial of Ad26.COV2.S vaccine versus placebo. CDR3 sequence (DNA): TGCAGCGTTGTCCCAGGGTCCGGTGAAGCTTTCTTT. It translates to CSVVPGSGEAFF.